The clone carrying this T cell receptor beta chain occurred a few times. Its antigen is not known. This sample is part of a study of T-cell memory formation after mild COVID-19. Points from the study as a whole: A subset of responding clones appeared in pre-infection memory, suggesting cross-reactive memory joined. CD4+ contracting clones were found mainly in CM and EM, and CD8+ ones in EMRA.

V lost 1 base and J 6 bases, leaving 7 bases between the germline ends. The CDR3 has 13 amino acids. CDR1 and CDR2 (germline): SGHKS, YYEKEE (reference sequence). It was 5'RACE with constant-segment primers that produced the TCR alpha and TCR beta cDNA libraries, which carried sample barcodes and UMIs. TCRdb used MiXCR to reprocess the 5' RACE reads, holding one entry per CDR3 protein. The sample holds about 190,000 distinct CDR3 sequences, around 17% seen once. The chain links TRBV5-5 to TRBJ2-2; D may be TRBD2 (6 bases). This receptor was taken from an adult woman who had mild COVID-19 (a few samples of this study predate the infection). Cell type and time point are not known. The sample consisted of PBMCs or a T cell subset sorted from them (not recorded which). CDR3 nucleotides: TGTGCCAGCAGCTTGAGACTAGCCGGGGAGCTGTTTTTT. Its protein product is CASSLRLAGELFF.